One and the same sample provided the 9 T cell receptor beta chains below, sequenced in a study of blood T cell repertoires in COVID-19 (TCRdb year 2020). The library was made by the immunoSEQ multiplex PCR assay. In TCRdb, the immuneACCESS table is reduced to in-frame sequences with V and J assigned. These tables do not hold every clone; where another copy was compared, an unresolved V gene accounts for under half, and the others remain unexplained. The sample table contains around 200,000 clones; only one count was recorded for about 90% of them. The ten largest account for 1.2% of the sample. The sequencing input was PBMCs or T cells enriched from blood (not recorded which). The source of these receptors is a man aged 25-45 years who had recovered from COVID-19.

This chain joins TRBV19 and TRBJ1-1; D ambiguous. Germline CDR1 LNHDA, CDR2 SQIVND (reference sequence). Trimming removed 4 bases at V and 1 base at J, with 10 bases between. This CDR3 is 14 amino acids long. The CDR3 nucleotides are TGTGCCAGTAGTAGGTCCAGGTCGAACACTGAAGCTTTCTTT. Its protein is CASSRSRSNTEAFF.

The J gene is TRBJ1-1, the V gene TRBV4-1, with 10 bases aligning to TRBD1. The V gene's germline CDR1 is MGHRA and CDR2 YSYEKL. This CDR3 spans 15 amino acids. The V gene end was trimmed by 1 base and the J gene end by 3 bases; junction bases not matched to a gene: 2. CDR3 residues: CASSQAGTGDTEAFF. The CDR3 region has the DNA TGCGCCAGCAGCCAAGCCGGGACAGGGGACACTGAAGCTTTCTTT.

The chain couples TRBV5-1 to TRBJ2-1, with D unresolved. Trimming stripped 0 bases from V and 5 bases from J, with 12 bases between. Germline V gene lookup returns CDR1 SGHRS and CDR2 YFSETQ. This CDR3 spans 15 amino acids. The CDR3 spells CASSLVPQLNNEQFF. The CDR3 nucleotides are TGCGCCAGCAGCTTGGTACCACAGTTAAACAATGAGCAGTTCTTC.

This sequence joins TRBV9 and TRBJ2-6; tentative D call: TRBD2 (5 bases). Germline lookup yields CDR1 SGDLS and CDR2 YYNGEE. V was cut by 4 bases and J by 4 bases, with 21 bases left in between. The CDR3 covers 18 residues. The CDR3 loop reads CASSSPVEGYEGANVLTF. The CDR3 DNA reads as TGTGCCAGCAGCTCCCCTGTTGAGGGCTATGAGGGGGCCAACGTCCTGACTTTC.

CDR3 in amino acids: CASTGGNQPQHF. The CDR3 DNA sequence: TGTGCCAGCACCGGGGGTAATCAGCCCCAGCATTTT. The rearrangement joins TRBV6-5 to TRBJ1-5, with a tentative D call TRBD1 (5 bases). V was cut by 7 bases and J by 4 bases, with 8 bases left in between. Germline assignment: CDR1 MNHEY and CDR2 SVGAGI. This CDR3 region has 12 residues.

CDR3 bases: TGTGCCAGCAGTGCGACTAGCAGGGCAGGGGATACGCAGTATTTT. Translated: CASSATSRAGDTQYF. The chain is built from TRBV6-2 or TRBV6-3 and TRBJ2-3; 7 bases line up with TRBD2. The ends lost 5 bases at V and 6 bases at J; junction bases unmatched: 11. CDR1 is MNHEY and CDR2 is SVGEGT in the germline V gene. The CDR3 loop spans 15 amino acids.

This chain joins TRBV19 and TRBJ1-5; 12 bases agree with TRBD1. Germline V gene lookup returns CDR1 LNHDA and CDR2 SQIVND (reference sequence). Losses at the gene ends were 4 bases for V and 6 bases for J; bases not matched to a gene: 4. CDR3 size: 15 residues. The DNA for the CDR3 is TGTGCCAGTAGTAAGGGACAGGGGGCGGGTCAGCCCCAGCATTTT. Amino acids: CASSKGQGAGQPQHF.

The rearrangement links TRBV4-1 to TRBJ1-5, with 8 bases aligning to TRBD1. V was clipped by 6 bases and J by 4 bases; unmatched bases: 11. This CDR3 region has 16 residues. Germline V gene lookup returns CDR1 MGHRA and CDR2 YSYEKL. CDR3 residues: CASSLPTGGRNQPQHF. DNA for the CDR3: TGCGCCAGCAGTCTTCCCACAGGGGGGAGAAATCAGCCCCAGCATTTT.

This chain uses TRBV5-4 with TRBJ2-3; possible D gene TRBD1, 6 bases. Germline CDR1 SGHNT, CDR2 YYREEE (reference sequence). V lost 1 base and J 2 bases, leaving 14 bases between the germline ends. CDR3 size: 16 residues. The CDR3 protein is CASSLSGAFLTDTQYF. Here the CDR3 DNA reads TGTGCCAGCAGCTTGTCAGGGGCCTTTCTCACAGATACGCAGTATTTT. Full variable domain (remainder filled in from reference TRBV5-4 and TRBJ2-3): ETGVTQSPTHLIKTRGQQVTLRCSSQSGHNTVSWYQQALGQGPQFIFQYYREEENGRGNFPPRFSGLQFPNYSSELNVNALELDDSALYLCASSLSGAFLTDTQYFGPGTRLTVL.